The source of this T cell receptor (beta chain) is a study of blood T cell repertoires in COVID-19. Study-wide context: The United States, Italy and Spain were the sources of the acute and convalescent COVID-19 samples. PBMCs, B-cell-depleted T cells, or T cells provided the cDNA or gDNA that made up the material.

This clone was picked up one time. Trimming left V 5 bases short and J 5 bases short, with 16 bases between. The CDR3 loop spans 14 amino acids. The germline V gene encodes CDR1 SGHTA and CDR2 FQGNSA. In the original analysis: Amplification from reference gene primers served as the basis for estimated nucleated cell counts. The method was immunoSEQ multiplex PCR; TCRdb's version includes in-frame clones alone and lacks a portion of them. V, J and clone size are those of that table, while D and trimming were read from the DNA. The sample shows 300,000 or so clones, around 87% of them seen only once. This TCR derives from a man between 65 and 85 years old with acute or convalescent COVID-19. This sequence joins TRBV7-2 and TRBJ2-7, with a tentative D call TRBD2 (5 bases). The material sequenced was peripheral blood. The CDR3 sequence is CASSRFRGSDEQYF. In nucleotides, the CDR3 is TGTGCCAGCAGCCGCTTCCGGGGTAGCGACGAGCAGTACTTC.